This entry is about one TCR beta chain. This entry comes from a study of blood T cell repertoires in COVID-19. The V end lost 2 bases, the J end lost 8 bases, and 4 bases lay between the germline ends. The CDR3 is 11 amino acids. CDR1 is MNHNS, CDR2 SASEGT, per germline. Repertoires were generated with immunoSEQ multiplex PCR, while TCRdb's copy carries only in-frame clones and drops some. The data contain more than 95,000 clones, approximately 74% of them singletons. Sequenced: peripheral blood. This rearrangement joins TRBV6-1 to TRBJ1-5; D not resolved. The clonotype was recovered from an elderly man with COVID-19, enrolled during active disease. The CDR3 sequence: CASSEREPQHF. The CDR3 DNA sequence: TGTGCCAGCAGTGAACGGGAGCCCCAGCATTTT.